This T cell receptor beta chain was observed in a study of T cell responses to AZD1222 COVID-19 vaccine. This clone occurred a few times. Its cognate antigen is unknown. Some clones are missing from TCRdb's copy, which holds only in-frame ones; the method was immunoSEQ multiplex PCR. This sample yields some 90,000 clones, of which approximately 91% are seen a single time; less than 5% belongs to the top ten. This CDR3 has 15 amino acids. The germline V and J ends were trimmed by 4 bases and 0 bases, with 13 bases remaining between them. Germline CDR1 and CDR2: LGHDT and YNNKEL (reference sequence). Study conclusions and caveats: Just five or six AZD1222 recipients were seropositive at baseline.

The clonotype was recovered from an adult who received the AZD1222 COVID-19 vaccine. Sequences were derived from peripheral blood, sampled 28 days after the second AZD1222 dose. The chain joins TRBV3-1 (or the pseudogene TRBV3-2) to TRBJ2-7, with D possibly being TRBD2 (6 bases). This CDR3 is CASSPRAGISYEQYF. The CDR3 DNA follows: TGTGCCAGCAGCCCCAGGGCGGGGATCTCCTACGAGCAGTACTTC.